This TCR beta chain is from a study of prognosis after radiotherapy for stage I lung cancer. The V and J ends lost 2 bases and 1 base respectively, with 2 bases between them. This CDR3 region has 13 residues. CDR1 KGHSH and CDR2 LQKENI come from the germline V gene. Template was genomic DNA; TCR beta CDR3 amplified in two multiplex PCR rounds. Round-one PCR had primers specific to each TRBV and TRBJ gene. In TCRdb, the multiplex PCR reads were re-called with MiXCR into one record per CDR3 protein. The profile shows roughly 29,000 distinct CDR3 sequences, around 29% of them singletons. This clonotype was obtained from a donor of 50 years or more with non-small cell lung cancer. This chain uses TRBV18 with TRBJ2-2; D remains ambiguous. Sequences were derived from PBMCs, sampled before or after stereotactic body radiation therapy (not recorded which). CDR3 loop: CASSPGNTGELFF. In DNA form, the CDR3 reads TGTGCCAGCTCACCAGGGAACACCGGGGAGCTGTTTTTT.